This TCR beta chain was found in a study of cytomegalovirus exposure and HLA in healthy donors. The CDR3 has 15 amino acids. The V and J ends lost 4 bases and 0 bases, in that order; junction bases with no gene match: 5. The germline V gene encodes CDR1 LNHDA and CDR2 SQIVND (reference sequence). Of note for this clone: Its specificity is not known.

Use of 60 Vbeta and 13 Jbeta primers characterized the PCR. Generated by immunoSEQ multiplex PCR, the TCRdb table keeps only in-frame clones and is missing some. The sample consists of about 59,000 clones, about 79% of them appearing once. Findings of the study overall: Later, TCR association rates were found to vary by HLA locus, highest for DRB1 and lowest for HLA-C. Owing to their indistinguishability, certain V segments, notably TRBV6-2 and TRBV6-3, were excluded. A link between a missense DCLRE1C variant and TCR beta V- and J-gene trimming emerged from a later analysis.

The TCR comes from a man aged 40-49 years in good health and CMV-seronegative. The chain combines TRBV19 with TRBJ1-1; 7 bases are a match to TRBD1. Sequenced material: PBMCs. In DNA, the CDR3 is TGTGCCAGTAGTAAACGGACAGGTATGAACACTGAAGCTTTCTTT. It is translated as CASSKRTGMNTEAFF. Full variable domain (outside the CDR3, taken from reference TRBV19 and TRBJ1-1): DGGITQSPKYLFRKEGQNVTLSCEQNLNHDAMYWYRQDPGQGLRLIYYSQIVNDFQKGDIAEGYSVSREKKESFPLTVTSAQKNPTAFYLCASSKRTGMNTEAFFGQGTRLTVV.